What follows are 14 T cell receptor beta chains derived from one specimen sequenced in a study of cytotoxic CD8 clonotypes in ibrutinib-treated CLL. The repertoire was sequenced with immunoSEQ multiplex PCR; TCRdb's copy has only in-frame clones and lacks some. The table includes roughly 160,000 clones, approximately 80% detected once. Here the sequenced sample was PBMCs, taken after 24 months of ibrutinib treatment. Source of these receptors: a human donor with chronic lymphocytic leukemia.

This clone appeared many times. CDR3 loop: CASSQEGTGTLFPGYTF. The DNA for the CDR3 is TGCGCCAGCAGCCAAGAAGGGACCGGGACTTTGTTTCCTGGCTACACCTTC. The chain employs TRBV4-1 and TRBJ1-2; maybe TRBD1 (5 bases). Per germline, CDR1 MGHRA and CDR2 YSYEKL. The CDR3 sequence is 17 residues long. Trimming pared 0 bases from V and 7 bases from J, leaving 21 bases between.

This clone was detected a few times. The chain joins TRBV5-1 to TRBJ1-4; D is ambiguous. CDR3 length: 15 amino acids. V lost 2 bases and J 8 bases, leaving 16 bases between the germline ends. Germline CDR1 reads SGHRS; CDR2 reads YFSETQ. CDR3: CASSLGIPGREKLFF. In DNA, the CDR3 is TGCGCCAGCAGCTTAGGGATTCCCGGGAGGGAAAAACTGTTTTTT.

The chain combines TRBV6-1 with TRBJ2-5; D may be TRBD2 (5 bases). The CDR3 consists of 13 residues. V was pared by 5 bases and J by 1 base, with 8 bases between. Germline loops: CDR1 MNHNS, CDR2 SASEGT. The CDR3 nucleotides read TGTGCCAGCAGTAATGGACTCCAAGAGACCCAGTACTTC. This encodes CASSNGLQETQYF.

The CDR3 DNA reads TGTGCCAGCAGTCAGGACAGAAAGCTTTTCACTGAAGCTTTCTTT. Its protein product is CASSQDRKLFTEAFF. The rearrangement joins TRBV6-5 to TRBJ1-1; D perhaps matches TRBD1 (6 bases). V was trimmed by 5 bases and J by 4 bases, leaving 17 bases between them. Germline V gene data show CDR1 as MNHEY and CDR2 as SVGAGI. This CDR3 is 15 amino acids long.

This sequence joins TRBV6-5 and TRBJ2-7; the D is unclear. Germline V lookup: CDR1 MNHEY, CDR2 SVGAGI. The CDR3 has 14 residues. Trimming removed 5 bases from V and 0 bases from J, with 11 bases in between. CDR3 in DNA: TGTGCCAGCAGTCCTATCCTAAGCTCCTACGAGCAGTACTTC. Its translation is CASSPILSSYEQYF.

The J gene is TRBJ2-1, the V gene TRBV5-1; 7 nucleotides match TRBD2. In germline, CDR1 is SGHRS, CDR2 YFSETQ. Trimming took 3 bases from V and 9 from J; bases not matched to a gene: 12. The CDR3 runs 15 residues. In DNA form, the CDR3 reads TGCGCCAGCAGCTCCGAACTAGCGCGGGGGAGTGAGCAGTTCTTC. Amino acids: CASSSELARGSEQFF.

This chain uses TRBV9 with TRBJ2-3, with 10 positions matching TRBD2. V gave up 2 bases and J gave up 5 bases; unmatched junction bases: 5. Germline CDR1 SGDLS, CDR2 YYNGEE. This CDR3 region has 15 residues. The CDR3 reads CASSVSGGREDTQYF. DNA of the CDR3: TGTGCCAGCAGCGTTAGCGGGGGGCGGGAAGATACGCAGTATTTT.

This clone was seen only a few times. The chain couples TRBV30 to TRBJ2-1; D unresolved. In germline, CDR1 is GTSNPN, CDR2 SVGIG (reference sequence). The CDR3 loop spans 11 amino acids. Trimming removed 2 bases at V and 7 bases at J, with 6 bases between. CDR3 in amino acids: CAWSIINEQFF. The CDR3 DNA reads TGTGCCTGGAGTATCATAAATGAGCAGTTCTTC.

The chain is built from TRBV7-9 and TRBJ2-1, with D tentatively TRBD1 or TRBD2 (5 bases each). The germline CDR1 and CDR2 sequences are SEHNR and FQNEAQ (reference sequence). This CDR3 contains 17 residues. V lost 0 bases and J lost 1, with 13 bases in between. CDR3 nucleotide sequence: TGTGCCAGCAGCTTAGCGCGAGGGGCTCTATCCTACAATGAGCAGTTCTTC. Amino acid sequence: CASSLARGALSYNEQFF.

This chain links TRBV5-4 with TRBJ2-5, with D unresolved. V lost 0 bases, J lost 5 bases, and 8 bases lay in between. From germline, CDR1 is SGHNT and CDR2 YYREEE (reference sequence). The CDR3 extends over 13 amino acids. The CDR3 spells CASSLGASETQYF. Written as DNA, the CDR3 is TGTGCCAGCAGCTTGGGGGCCTCTGAGACCCAGTACTTC.

This chain joins TRBV5-6 and TRBJ1-5; 7 bases match TRBD1. CDR3 length: 15 residues. V trimming: 2 bases; J trimming: 2 bases; junction bases outside the gene matches: 4. Germline CDR1 and CDR2: SGHDT and YYEEEE. The CDR3 bases are TGTGCCAGCAGCTTCCGACAGGGTGGCAATCAGCCCCAGCATTTT. This encodes CASSFRQGGNQPQHF.

The V call is TRBV19, the J call TRBJ1-1; 7 nucleotides align to TRBD1. J lost 4 bases, V lost 5 bases, and 7 bases had no gene match. Germline CDR1 and CDR2: LNHDA and SQIVND (reference sequence). The CDR3 contains 14 residues. The chain's CDR3 is CASSFSTGVTEAFF. The CDR3 DNA reads TGTGCCAGTAGTTTCTCAACAGGGGTCACTGAAGCTTTCTTT.

V and J are TRBV7-2 and TRBJ2-1; 9 nucleotides align to TRBD1. The CDR3 has 15 residues. V dropped 5 bases and J dropped 9; count of bases not matched to a gene: 11. The germline gives CDR1 SGHTA, CDR2 FQGNSA. CDR3 nucleotide sequence: TGTGCCAGCAGCACGGGACAGGGCGTTGTAACTGAGCAGTTCTTC. Translating it yields CASSTGQGVVTEQFF.

The chain employs TRBV6-5 and TRBJ2-2; no clear D gene. This CDR3 spans 12 amino acids. V shed 7 bases and J shed 13 bases, with 16 bases lying between them. Germline CDR1 and CDR2: MNHEY and SVGAGI. CDR3 DNA sequence: TGTGCCAGCACGCCAGTTTCGTATGGGCTGTTTTTT. This gives the protein CASTPVSYGLFF.